This entry lists 2 T cell receptor beta chains sequenced from one sample in a study of OX40 agonist ivuxolimab in advanced cancers. Assay: immunoSEQ multiplex PCR; the TCRdb copy retains only in-frame clones and omits some. The table includes fewer than 30,000 clones, over 70% detected once. The sequenced sample was CD4+ or CD8+ T cells sorted from blood, obtained in a trial of the OX40 agonist ivuxolimab. The receptor source for this set is an adult with an advanced solid tumor such as melanoma, head and neck, liver or kidney cancer.

This clone came up a few times. The chain recombines TRBV5-1 with TRBJ1-3; the D gene is possibly TRBD1 (5 bases). The V gene lost 4 bases and the J gene lost 0 bases, with 17 bases spanning the gap. CDR3 size: 17 residues. Germline CDR1 is SGHRS and CDR2 is YFSETQ. The CDR3 sequence is CASSRTGTSTSGNTIYF. CDR3 nucleotide sequence: TGCGCCAGCAGCCGGACTGGGACGTCTACCTCTGGAAACACCATATATTTT.

This clone turned up a few times. The chain joins TRBV28 to TRBJ1-1, with TRBD1 matching 8 bases. Germline-derived CDR1 and CDR2 are MDHEN and SYDVKM. The CDR3 spans 12 residues. The trim removed 3 bases at V and 11 bases at J, leaving 5 bases unmatched. DNA of the CDR3: TGTGCCAGCAGTTTGGACAGGGCCTCGGCTTTCTTT. This gives the protein CASSLDRASAFF.